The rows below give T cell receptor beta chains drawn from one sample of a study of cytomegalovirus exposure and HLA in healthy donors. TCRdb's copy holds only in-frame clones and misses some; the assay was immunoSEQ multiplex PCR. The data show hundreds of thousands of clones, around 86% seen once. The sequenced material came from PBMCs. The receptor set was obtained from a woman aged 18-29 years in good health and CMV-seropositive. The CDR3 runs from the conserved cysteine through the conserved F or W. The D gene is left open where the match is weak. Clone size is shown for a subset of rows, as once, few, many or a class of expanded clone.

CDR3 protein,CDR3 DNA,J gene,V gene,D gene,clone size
CASSPGQGSAFYGYTF,TGTGCCAGCAGTCCCGGACAGGGTTCGGCGTTCTATGGCTACACCTTC,TRBJ1-2,TRBV27,TRBD1,NA
CSVNTYEQYF,TGCAGTGTAAATACCTACGAGCAGTACTTC,TRBJ2-7,TRBV20-1,NA,NA
CASSQGVKGVGNQPQHF,TGTGCCAGCTCACAAGGGGTAAAAGGGGTGGGCAATCAGCCCCAGCATTTT,TRBJ1-5,TRBV18,NA,NA
CASSLSRVPNEQFF,TGTGCCAGCAGTTTAAGCAGGGTCCCCAATGAGCAGTTCTTC,TRBJ2-1,TRBV28,NA,NA
CSVHTGEIYNEQFF,TGCAGCGTCCATACAGGGGAGATTTACAATGAGCAGTTCTTC,TRBJ2-1,TRBV29-1,TRBD1,NA
CAWSAGAKNIQYF,TGTGCCTGGAGCGCGGGGGCCAAAAACATTCAGTACTTC,TRBJ2-4,TRBV30,NA,NA
CATSRSSEQGHGYTF,TGTGCCACCAGCAGATCCTCAGAACAGGGGCATGGCTACACCTTC,TRBJ1-2,TRBV15,TRBD1,NA
CASLRGWGIGAGANVLTF,TGTGCCAGCCTAAGGGGATGGGGTATTGGTGCTGGGGCCAACGTCCTGACTTTC,TRBJ2-6,TRBV28,NA,NA
CASSPWWTEESNQPQHF,TGTGCCAGCAGCCCCTGGTGGACAGAAGAGAGCAATCAGCCCCAGCATTTT,TRBJ1-5,TRBV7-8,NA,NA
CASSLGLGETQYF,TGTGCCAGCAGTTTGGGACTAGGAGAGACCCAGTACTTC,TRBJ2-5,TRBV11-2,TRBD2,NA
CASSLWATRSGSGTDTQYF,TGTGCCAGCAGCTTATGGGCCACGAGGAGCGGGAGCGGAACAGATACGCAGTATTTT,TRBJ2-3,TRBV7-2,TRBD2,NA
CASSVPGSKQFF,TGTGCCAGCAGCGTACCCGGGAGCAAGCAGTTCTTC,TRBJ2-1,TRBV9,NA,once
CAWSRGQSIYGYTF,TGTGCCTGGAGTCGAGGACAGTCCATCTATGGCTACACCTTC,TRBJ1-2,TRBV30,NA,few
CASSPGEYGYTF,TGTGCCAGCAGCCCAGGGGAATATGGCTACACCTTC,TRBJ1-2,TRBV5-6,NA,many
CASSIERTGGGGYTF,TGTGCCAGTAGTATAGAGAGGACAGGGGGCGGTGGCTACACCTTC,TRBJ1-2,TRBV19,TRBD1,NA
CASSSGGGSNEKLFF,TGCGCCAGCAGCTCAGGCGGGGGATCTAATGAAAAACTGTTTTTT,TRBJ1-4,TRBV5-1,NA,NA
CASRWGVYHLEAFF,TGTGCCAGCAGGTGGGGGGTATATCATCTTGAAGCTTTCTTT,TRBJ1-1,TRBV6-5,NA,NA